The text below deals with one TCR beta chain. This entry belongs to a study of lymphopenia after photon versus proton radiotherapy. The V gene lost 5 bases and the J gene lost 3 bases, with 17 bases spanning the gap. Germline V gene data show CDR1 as SGHRS and CDR2 as YFSETQ. The CDR3 contains 16 residues. The method was immunoSEQ multiplex PCR; TCRdb's version includes in-frame clones alone and lacks a portion of them. The sample carries more than 70,000 clones, 80% to 90% recorded once. Sequenced here: peripheral blood, sampled from a patient treated with proton-based radiotherapy. The receptor was isolated from a man aged 55 to 69 with pancreatic cancer. V usage is TRBV5-1 and J usage is TRBJ1-4; tentatively, D is TRBD1 (6 bases). This CDR3 is CASSPSGTTSNEKLFF. The CDR3 DNA reads as TGCGCCAGCAGTCCCAGCGGGACAACCTCTAATGAAAAACTGTTTTTT.